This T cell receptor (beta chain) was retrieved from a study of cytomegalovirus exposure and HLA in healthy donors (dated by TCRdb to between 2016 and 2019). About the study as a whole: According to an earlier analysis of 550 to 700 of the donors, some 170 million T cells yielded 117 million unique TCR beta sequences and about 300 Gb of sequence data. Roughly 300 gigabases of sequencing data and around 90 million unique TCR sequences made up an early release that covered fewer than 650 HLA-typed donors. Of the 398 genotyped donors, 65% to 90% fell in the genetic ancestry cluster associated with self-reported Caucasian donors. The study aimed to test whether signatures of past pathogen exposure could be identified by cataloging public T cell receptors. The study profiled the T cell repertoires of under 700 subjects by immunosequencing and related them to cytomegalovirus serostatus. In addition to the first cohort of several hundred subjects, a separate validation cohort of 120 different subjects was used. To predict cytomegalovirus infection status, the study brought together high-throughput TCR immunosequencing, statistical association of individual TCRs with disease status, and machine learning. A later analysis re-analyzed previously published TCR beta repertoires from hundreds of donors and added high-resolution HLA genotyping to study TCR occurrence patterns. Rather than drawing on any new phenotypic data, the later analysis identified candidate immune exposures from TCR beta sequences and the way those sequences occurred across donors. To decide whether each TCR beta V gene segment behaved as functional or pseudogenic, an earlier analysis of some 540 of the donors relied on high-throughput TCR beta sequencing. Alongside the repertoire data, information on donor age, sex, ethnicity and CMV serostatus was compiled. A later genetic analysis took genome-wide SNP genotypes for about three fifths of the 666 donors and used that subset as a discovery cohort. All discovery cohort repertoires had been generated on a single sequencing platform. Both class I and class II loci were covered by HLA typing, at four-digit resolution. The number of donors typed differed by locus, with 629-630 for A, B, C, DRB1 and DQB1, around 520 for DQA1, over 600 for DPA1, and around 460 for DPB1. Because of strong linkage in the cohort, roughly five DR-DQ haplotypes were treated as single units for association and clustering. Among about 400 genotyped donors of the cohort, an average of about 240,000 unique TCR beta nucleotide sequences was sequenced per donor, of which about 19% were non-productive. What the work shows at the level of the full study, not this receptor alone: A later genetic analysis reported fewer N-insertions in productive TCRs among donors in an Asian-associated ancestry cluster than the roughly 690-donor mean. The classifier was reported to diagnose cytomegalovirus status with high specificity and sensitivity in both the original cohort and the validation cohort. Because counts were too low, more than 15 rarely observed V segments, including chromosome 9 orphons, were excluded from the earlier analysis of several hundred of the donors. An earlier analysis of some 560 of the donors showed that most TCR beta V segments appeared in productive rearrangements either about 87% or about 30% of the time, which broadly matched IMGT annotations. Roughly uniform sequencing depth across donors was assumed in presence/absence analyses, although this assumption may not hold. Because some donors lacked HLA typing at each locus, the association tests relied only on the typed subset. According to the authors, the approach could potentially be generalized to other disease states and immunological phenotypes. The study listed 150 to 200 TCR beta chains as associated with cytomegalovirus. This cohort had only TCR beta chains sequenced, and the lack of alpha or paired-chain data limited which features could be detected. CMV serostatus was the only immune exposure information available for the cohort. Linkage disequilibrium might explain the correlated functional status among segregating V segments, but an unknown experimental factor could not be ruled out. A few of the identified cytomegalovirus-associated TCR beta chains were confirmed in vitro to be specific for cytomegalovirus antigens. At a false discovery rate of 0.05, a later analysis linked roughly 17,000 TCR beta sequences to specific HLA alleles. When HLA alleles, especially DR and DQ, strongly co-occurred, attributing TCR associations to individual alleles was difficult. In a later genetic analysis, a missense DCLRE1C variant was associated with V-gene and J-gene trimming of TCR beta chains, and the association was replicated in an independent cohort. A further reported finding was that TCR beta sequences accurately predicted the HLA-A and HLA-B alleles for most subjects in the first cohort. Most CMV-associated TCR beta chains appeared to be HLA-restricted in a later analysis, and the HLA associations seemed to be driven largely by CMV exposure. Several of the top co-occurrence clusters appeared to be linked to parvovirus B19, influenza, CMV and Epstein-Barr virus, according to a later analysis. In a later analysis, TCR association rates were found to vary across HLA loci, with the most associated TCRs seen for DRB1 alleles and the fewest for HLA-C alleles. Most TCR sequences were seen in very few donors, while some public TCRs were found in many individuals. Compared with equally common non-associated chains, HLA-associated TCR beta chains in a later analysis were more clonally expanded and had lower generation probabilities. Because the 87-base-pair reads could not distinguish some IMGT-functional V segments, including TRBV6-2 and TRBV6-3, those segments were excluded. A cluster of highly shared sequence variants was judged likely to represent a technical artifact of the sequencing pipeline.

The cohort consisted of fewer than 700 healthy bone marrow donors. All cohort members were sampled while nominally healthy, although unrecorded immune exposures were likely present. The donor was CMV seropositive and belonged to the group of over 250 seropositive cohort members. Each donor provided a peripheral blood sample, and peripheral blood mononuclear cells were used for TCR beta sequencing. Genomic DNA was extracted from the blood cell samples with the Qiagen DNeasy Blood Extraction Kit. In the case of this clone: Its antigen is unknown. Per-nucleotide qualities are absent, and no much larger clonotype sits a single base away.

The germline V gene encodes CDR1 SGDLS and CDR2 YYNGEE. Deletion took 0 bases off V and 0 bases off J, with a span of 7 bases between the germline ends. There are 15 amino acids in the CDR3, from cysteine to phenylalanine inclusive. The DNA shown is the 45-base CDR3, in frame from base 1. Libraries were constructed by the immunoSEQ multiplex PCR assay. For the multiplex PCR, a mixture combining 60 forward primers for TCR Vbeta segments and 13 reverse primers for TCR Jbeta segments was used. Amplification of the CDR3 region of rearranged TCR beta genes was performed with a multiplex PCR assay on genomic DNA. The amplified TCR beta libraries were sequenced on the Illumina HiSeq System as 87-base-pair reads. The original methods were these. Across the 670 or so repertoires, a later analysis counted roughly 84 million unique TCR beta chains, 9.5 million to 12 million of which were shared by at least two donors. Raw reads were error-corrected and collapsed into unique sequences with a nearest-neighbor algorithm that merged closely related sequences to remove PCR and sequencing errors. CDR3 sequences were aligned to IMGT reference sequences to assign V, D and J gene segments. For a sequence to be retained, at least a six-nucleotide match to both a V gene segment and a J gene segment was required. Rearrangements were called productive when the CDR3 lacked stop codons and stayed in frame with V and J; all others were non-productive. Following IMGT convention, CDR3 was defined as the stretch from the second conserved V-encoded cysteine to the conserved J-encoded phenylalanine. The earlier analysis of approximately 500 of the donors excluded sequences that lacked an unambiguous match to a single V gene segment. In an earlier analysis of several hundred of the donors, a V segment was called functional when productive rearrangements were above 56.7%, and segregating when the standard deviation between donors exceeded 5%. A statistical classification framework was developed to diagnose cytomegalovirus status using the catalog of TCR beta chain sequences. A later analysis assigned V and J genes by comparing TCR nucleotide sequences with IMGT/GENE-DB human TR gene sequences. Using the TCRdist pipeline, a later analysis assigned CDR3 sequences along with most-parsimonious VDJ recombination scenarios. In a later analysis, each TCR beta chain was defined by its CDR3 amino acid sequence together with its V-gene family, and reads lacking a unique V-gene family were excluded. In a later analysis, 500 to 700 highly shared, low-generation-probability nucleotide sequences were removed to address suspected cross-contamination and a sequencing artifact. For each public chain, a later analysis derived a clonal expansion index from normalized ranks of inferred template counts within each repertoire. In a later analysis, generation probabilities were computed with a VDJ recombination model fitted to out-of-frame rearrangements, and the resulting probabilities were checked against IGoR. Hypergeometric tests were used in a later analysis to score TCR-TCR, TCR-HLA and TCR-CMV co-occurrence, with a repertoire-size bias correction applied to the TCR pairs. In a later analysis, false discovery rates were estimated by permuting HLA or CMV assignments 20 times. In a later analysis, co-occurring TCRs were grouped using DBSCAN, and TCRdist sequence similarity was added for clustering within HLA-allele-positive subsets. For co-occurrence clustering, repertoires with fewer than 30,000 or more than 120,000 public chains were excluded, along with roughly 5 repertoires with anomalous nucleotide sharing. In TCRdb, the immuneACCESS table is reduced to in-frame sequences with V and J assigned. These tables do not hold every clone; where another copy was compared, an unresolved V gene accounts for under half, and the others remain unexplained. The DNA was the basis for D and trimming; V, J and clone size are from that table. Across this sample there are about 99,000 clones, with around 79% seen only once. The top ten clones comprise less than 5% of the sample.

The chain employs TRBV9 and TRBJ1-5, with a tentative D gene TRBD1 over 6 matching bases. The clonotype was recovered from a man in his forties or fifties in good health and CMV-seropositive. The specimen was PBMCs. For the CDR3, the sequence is CASSVEGDSNQPQHF. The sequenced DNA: TGTGCCAGCAGCGTAGAGGGGGATAGCAATCAGCCCCAGCATTTT.